This TCR beta chain was observed in a study of OX40 agonist ivuxolimab in advanced cancers. Using immunoSEQ multiplex PCR, the repertoire was profiled, and TCRdb retains in-frame clones only, with some absent. The data contain more than 70,000 clones, just under 85% of them singletons. Germline V gives CDR1 SGHKS, CDR2 YYEKEE (reference sequence). The CDR3 length is 15 residues. Trimming took 3 bases from V and 0 from J, leaving 10 bases between them. This clone has more than one count but fewer than ten. The origin of this receptor is an adult with an advanced solid tumor such as melanoma, head and neck, liver or kidney cancer. The specimen was CD4+ or CD8+ T cells sorted from blood, collected in a trial of the OX40 agonist ivuxolimab. V gene TRBV5-5 combines with J gene TRBJ2-4; no clear D. CDR3 bases: TGTGCCAGCAGCTCGCCAGCCCTAGCCAAAAACATTCAGTACTTC. Translating gives CASSSPALAKNIQYF.